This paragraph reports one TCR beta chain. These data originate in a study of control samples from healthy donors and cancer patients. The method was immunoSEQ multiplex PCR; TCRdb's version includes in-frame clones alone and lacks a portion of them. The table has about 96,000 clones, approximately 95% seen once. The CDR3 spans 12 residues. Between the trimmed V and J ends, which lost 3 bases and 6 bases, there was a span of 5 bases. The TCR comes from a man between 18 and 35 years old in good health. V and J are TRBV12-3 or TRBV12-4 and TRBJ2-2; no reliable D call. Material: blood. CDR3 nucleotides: TGTGCCAGCAGTTTTTATTCCGGGGAGCTGTTTTTT. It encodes CASSFYSGELFF.